Sequencing of this T cell receptor (beta chain) was carried out in a study of OX40 agonist ivuxolimab in advanced cancers. For the study at large: The patients got ivuxolimab, which is an agonistic anti-OX40 (CD134) antibody.

CDR1 is PRHDT, CDR2 FYEKMQ, per germline (reference sequence). V lost 3 bases, J lost 4 bases, and 6 bases stayed unmatched. CDR3 length equals 15 residues. The study, taken as a whole, reports: Also present in some nonresponders was a low level of normalized T-cell clonal expansion.

This clone was seen only a few times. The antigen is not known. Assay: immunoSEQ multiplex PCR; the TCRdb copy retains only in-frame clones and omits some. Found here are more than 30,000 clones, under 85% of them singletons; the top ten hold around 10%. V usage is TRBV13 and J usage is TRBJ2-7; TRBD1 matches 10 bases. Sequenced material: CD4+ or CD8+ T cells sorted from blood, taken in a trial of the OX40 agonist ivuxolimab. This TCR came from an adult with an advanced solid tumor such as melanoma, head and neck, liver or kidney cancer. CDR3 sequence: CASSFRDRGVYEQYF. In DNA, the CDR3 is TGTGCCAGCAGCTTCCGGGACAGGGGCGTTTACGAGCAGTACTTC. The full variable domain, its missing parts supplied by reference TRBV13 and TRBJ2-7, is AAGVIQSPRHLIKEKRETATLKCYPIPRHDTVYWYQQGPGQDPQFLISFYEKMQSDKGSIPDRFSAQQFSDYHSELNMSSLELGDSALYFCASSFRDRGVYEQYFGPGTRLTVT.